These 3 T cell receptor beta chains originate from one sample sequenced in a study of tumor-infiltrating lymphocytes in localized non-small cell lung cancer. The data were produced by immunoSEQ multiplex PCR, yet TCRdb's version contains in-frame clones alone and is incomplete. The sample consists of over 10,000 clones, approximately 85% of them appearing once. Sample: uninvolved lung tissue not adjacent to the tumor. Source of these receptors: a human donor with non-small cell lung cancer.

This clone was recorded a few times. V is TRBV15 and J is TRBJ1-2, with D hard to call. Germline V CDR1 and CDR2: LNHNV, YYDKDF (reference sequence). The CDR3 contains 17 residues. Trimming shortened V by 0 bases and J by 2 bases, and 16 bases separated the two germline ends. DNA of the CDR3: TGTGCCACCAGCAGAGATGGGTCGAGTAACCGAAACTATGGCTACACCTTC. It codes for CATSRDGSSNRNYGYTF.

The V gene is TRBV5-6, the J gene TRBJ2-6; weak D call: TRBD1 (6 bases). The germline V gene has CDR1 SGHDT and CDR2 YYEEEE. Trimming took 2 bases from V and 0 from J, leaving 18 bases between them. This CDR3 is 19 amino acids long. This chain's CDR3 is CASSFRGTTRSSGANVLTF. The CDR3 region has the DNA TGTGCCAGCAGCTTCAGGGGTACAACGAGGAGCTCTGGGGCCAACGTCCTGACTTTC.

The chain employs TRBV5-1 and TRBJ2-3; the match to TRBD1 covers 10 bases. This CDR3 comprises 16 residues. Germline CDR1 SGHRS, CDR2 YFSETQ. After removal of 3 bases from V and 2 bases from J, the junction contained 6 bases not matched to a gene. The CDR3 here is CASSSATGGNTDTQYF. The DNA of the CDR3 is TGCGCCAGCAGCTCCGCGACAGGGGGCAACACAGATACGCAGTATTTT.